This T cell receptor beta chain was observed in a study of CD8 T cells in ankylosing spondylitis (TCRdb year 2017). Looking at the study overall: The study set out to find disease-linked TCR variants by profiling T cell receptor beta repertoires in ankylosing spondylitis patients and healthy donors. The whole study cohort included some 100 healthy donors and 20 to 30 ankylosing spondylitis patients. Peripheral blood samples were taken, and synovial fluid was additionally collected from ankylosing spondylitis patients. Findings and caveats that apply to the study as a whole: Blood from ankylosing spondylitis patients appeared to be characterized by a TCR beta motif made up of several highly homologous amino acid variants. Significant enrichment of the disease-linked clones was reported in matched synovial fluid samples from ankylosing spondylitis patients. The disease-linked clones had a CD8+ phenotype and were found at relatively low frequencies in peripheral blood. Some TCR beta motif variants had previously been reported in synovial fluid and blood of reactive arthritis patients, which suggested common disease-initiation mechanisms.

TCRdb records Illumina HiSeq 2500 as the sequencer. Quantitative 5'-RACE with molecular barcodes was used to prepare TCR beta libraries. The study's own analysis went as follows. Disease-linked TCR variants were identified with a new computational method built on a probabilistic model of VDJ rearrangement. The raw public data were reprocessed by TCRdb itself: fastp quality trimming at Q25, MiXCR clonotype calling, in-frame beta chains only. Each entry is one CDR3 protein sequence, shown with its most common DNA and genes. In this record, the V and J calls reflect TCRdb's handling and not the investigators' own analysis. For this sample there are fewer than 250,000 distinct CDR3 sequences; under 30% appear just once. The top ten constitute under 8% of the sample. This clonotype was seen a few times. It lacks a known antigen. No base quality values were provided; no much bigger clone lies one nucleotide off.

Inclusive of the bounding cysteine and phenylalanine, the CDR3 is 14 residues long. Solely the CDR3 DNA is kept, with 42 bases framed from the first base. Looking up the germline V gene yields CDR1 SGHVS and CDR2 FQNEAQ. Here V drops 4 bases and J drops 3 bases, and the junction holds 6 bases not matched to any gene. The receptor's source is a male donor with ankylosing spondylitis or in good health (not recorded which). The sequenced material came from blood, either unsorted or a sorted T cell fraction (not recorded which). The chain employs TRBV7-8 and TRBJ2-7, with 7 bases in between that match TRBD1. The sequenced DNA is TGTGCCAGCAGCTCCGACCGGGACAGCTACGAGCAGTACTTC. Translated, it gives CASSSDRDSYEQYF.